These 10 T cell receptor beta chains originate from one sample sequenced in a study of T cells after posttransplantation cyclophosphamide. The assay was immunoSEQ multiplex PCR, and TCRdb's table has in-frame clones only and misses some. In total the sample includes approximately 12,000 clones, none of them seen once. A marrow graft followed busulfan-fludarabine conditioning, with cyclophosphamide on days +3 and +4. Sequences were derived from PBMCs, sampled after allogeneic stem cell transplant with posttransplant cyclophosphamide. Receptors were obtained from a female patient aged 40 to 50 who received an allogeneic stem cell transplant from a related donor, was CMV-positive, and had acute GVHD only. The graft donor may account for some of the T cells.

This clone appeared many times. The chain uses TRBV5-6 and TRBJ2-7; the match to TRBD1 covers 7 bases. V trimming: 3 bases; J trimming: 3 bases; junction bases outside the gene matches: 6. Germline loops: CDR1 SGHDT, CDR2 YYEEEE. The CDR3 length is 14 residues. Written as DNA, the CDR3 is TGTGCCAGCAGCTCCGGGACAGCGTACTACGAGCAGTACTTC. Translation gives CASSSGTAYYEQYF.

This clone was recorded at least ten times. This rearrangement joins TRBV5-1 to TRBJ2-5, with 11 bases matching TRBD1. There are 16 residues in the CDR3. The germline V gene has CDR1 SGHRS and CDR2 YFSETQ. The V segment lost 3 bases and the J segment 5 bases; nucleotides outside the gene matches: 9. CDR3: CASSSLLGQGGETQYF. In DNA, the CDR3 is TGCGCCAGCAGCTCCCTTTTGGGACAGGGGGGGGAGACCCAGTACTTC.

V gene TRBV7-2 combines with J gene TRBJ2-5, with TRBD2 matching over 7 bases. Looked up from germline, CDR1 is SGHTA and CDR2 is FQGNSA. This CDR3 comprises 14 residues. Trimming at V came to 1 base and at J to 4 bases, leaving 3 bases not matched to a gene. CDR3 amino acids: CASSLVPGGETQYF. In DNA form, the CDR3 reads TGTGCCAGCAGCTTAGTCCCGGGGGGAGAGACCCAGTACTTC.

This clone was seen a handful of times. The genes are TRBV21-1 and TRBJ2-7; the D call in the table, TRBD1, was not verified against the DNA. TRBV21-1 is listed as a pseudogene. CDR3 length: 19 amino acids. The CDR3 spells CASSYKARQIPVFSYEQYV. As DNA, the CDR3 is TGTGCCAGCAGCTACAAGGCTCGACAGATCCCCGTGTTCTCCTACGAGCAGTACGTC.

This clone showed up many times. The V and J genes are TRBV10-3 and TRBJ2-4, with D perhaps matching TRBD2 (5 bases). The CDR3 is 17 amino acids. Trimming left V 2 bases short and J 5 bases short, with 19 bases between. Per germline, CDR1 ENHRY and CDR2 SYGVKD. The CDR3 nucleotides read TGTGCCATCAGTGAGGATGGGCCCGGGGTGGGCCAAAACATTCAGTACTTC. This codes for CAISEDGPGVGQNIQYF.

This clone has a count of ten or more. The CDR3 DNA follows: TGTGCCAGCAGCTTAGGGGGGGGTCTCTACAATGAGCAGTTCTTC. Translated, it gives CASSLGGGLYNEQFF. The chain carries TRBV7-9 and TRBJ2-1; TRBD2 matches at 7 bases. The CDR3 sequence is 15 residues long. The V segment lost 1 base and the J segment 3 bases; nucleotides outside the gene matches: 3. CDR1 SEHNR and CDR2 FQNEAQ come from the germline V gene (reference sequence).

At least ten counts were recorded for this clone. The rearrangement joins TRBV18 to TRBJ2-2; D is possibly TRBD2 (6 bases). With 4 bases removed from V and 3 bases from J, the gap between germline ends came to 15 bases. The CDR3 runs 16 residues. The germline gives CDR1 KGHSH, CDR2 LQKENI. The CDR3 DNA sequence: TGTGCCAGCTCACTAAAGCTGACGGGAGACACCGGGGAGCTGTTTTTT. The encoded protein is CASSLKLTGDTGELFF.

This clone has a count of ten or more. The chain is built from TRBV2 and TRBJ1-1; perhaps TRBD1 as D (6 bases). In germline, CDR1 is SNHLY, CDR2 FYNNEI. This CDR3 comprises 15 residues. The germline V and J ends were trimmed by 6 bases and 0 bases, with 14 bases remaining between them. The CDR3 coding sequence is TGTGCCAGCAGGACCGAGGGGGGGCTGAACACTGAAGCTTTCTTT. Its protein is CASRTEGGLNTEAFF.

This clone was recorded many times. The chain carries TRBV2 and TRBJ2-1; D remains unclear. V was trimmed by 3 bases and J by 0 bases, leaving 12 bases between them. The CDR3 totals 16 residues. Germline loops: CDR1 SNHLY, CDR2 FYNNEI. The CDR3, as DNA: TGTGCCAGCAGTGACGGTTATAGCCCCTCCTACAATGAGCAGTTCTTC. Protein sequence: CASSDGYSPSYNEQFF.

This clone has ten or more counts. At one end, the junction sequence differs from germline, possibly due to a read error. The genes are TRBV19 and TRBJ2-1, with 9 bases aligning to TRBD2. This CDR3 has 18 amino acids. CDR1 and CDR2 (germline): LNHDA, SQIVND (reference sequence). CDR3 sequence reads: CASSIRPGASGNYNGQFF. The CDR3 DNA is TGTGCCAGTAGTATCAGGCCCGGCGCTAGCGGGAACTACAATGGGCAGTTCTTC.